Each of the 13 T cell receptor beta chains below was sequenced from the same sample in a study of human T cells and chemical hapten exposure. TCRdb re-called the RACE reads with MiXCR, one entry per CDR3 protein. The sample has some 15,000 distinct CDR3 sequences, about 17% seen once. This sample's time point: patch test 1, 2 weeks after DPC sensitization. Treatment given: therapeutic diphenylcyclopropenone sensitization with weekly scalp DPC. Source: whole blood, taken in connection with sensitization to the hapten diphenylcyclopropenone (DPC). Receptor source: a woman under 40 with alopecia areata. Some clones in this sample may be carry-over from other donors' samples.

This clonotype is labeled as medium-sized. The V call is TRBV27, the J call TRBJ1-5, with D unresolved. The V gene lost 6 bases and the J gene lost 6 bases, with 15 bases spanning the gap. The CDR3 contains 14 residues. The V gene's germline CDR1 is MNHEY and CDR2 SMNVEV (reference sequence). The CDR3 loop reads CASSLASLGQPQHF. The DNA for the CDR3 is TGTGCCAGCAGCCTCGCAAGCCTCGGTCAGCCCCAGCATTTT.

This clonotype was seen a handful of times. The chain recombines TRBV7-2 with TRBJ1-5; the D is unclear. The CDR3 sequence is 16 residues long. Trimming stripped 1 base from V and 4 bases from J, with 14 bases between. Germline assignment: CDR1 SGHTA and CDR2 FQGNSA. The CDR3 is CASSLVGQVGNQPQHF. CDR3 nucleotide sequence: TGTGCCAGCAGCTTAGTGGGCCAGGTGGGGAATCAGCCCCAGCATTTT.

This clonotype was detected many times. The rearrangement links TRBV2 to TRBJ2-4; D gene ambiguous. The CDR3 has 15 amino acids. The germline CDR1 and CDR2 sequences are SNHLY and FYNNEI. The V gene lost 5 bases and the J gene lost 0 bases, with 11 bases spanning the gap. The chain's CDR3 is CASSLGNLAKNIQYF. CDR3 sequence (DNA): TGTGCCAGCAGTCTAGGTAACCTAGCCAAAAACATTCAGTACTTC.

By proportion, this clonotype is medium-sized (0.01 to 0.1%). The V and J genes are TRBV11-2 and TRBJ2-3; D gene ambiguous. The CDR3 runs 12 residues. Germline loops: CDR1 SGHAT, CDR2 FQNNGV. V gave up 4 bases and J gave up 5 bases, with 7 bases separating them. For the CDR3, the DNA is TGTGCCAGCAGCTCCTCGAAAGATACGCAGTATTTT. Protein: CASSSSKDTQYF.

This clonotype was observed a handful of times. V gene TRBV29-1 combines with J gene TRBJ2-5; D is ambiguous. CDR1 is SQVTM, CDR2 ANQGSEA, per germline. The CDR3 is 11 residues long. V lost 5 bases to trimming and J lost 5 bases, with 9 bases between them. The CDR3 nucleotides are TGCAGCGTTCCTACCGGGGAGACCCAGTACTTC. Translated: CSVPTGETQYF.

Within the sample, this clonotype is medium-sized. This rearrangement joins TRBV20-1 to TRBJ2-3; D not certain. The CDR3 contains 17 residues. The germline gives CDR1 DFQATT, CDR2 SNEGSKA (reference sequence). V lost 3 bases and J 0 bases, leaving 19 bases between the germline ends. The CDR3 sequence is CSASPVAPRSSTDTQYF. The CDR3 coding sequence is TGCAGTGCTAGTCCGGTAGCTCCACGCTCTAGCACAGATACGCAGTATTTT.

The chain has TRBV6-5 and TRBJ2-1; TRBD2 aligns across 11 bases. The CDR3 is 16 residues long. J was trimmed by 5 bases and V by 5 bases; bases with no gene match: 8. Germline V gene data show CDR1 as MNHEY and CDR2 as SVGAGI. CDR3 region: CASSPLLAGGHNEQFF. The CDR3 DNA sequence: TGTGCCAGCAGTCCGCTCTTAGCGGGAGGGCACAATGAGCAGTTCTTC.

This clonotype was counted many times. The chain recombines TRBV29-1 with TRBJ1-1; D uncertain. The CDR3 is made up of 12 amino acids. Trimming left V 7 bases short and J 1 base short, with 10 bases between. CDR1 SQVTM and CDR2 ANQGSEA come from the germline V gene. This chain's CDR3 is CSGRYWNTEAFF. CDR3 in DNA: TGCAGCGGACGTTATTGGAACACTGAAGCTTTCTTT.

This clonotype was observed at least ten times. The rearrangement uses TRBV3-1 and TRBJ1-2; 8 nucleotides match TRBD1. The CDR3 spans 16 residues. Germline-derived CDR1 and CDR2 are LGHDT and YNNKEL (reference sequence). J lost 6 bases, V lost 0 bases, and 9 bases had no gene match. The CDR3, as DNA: TGTGCCAGCAGCCAAGAGGAAAGGACAGGGTTAAATGGCTACACCTTC. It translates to CASSQEERTGLNGYTF.

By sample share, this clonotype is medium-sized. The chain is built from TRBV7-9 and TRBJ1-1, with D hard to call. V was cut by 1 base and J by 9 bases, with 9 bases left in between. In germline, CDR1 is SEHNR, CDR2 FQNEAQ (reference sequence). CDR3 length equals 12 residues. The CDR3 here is CASSLDRLKAFF. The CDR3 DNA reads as TGTGCCAGCAGCTTAGATAGGTTAAAAGCTTTCTTT.

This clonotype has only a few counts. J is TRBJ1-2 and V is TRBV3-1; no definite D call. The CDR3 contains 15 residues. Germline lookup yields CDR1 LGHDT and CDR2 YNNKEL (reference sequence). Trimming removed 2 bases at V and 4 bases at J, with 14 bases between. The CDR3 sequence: CASSQKPSFPYGYTF. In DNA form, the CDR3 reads TGTGCCAGCAGCCAAAAACCAAGCTTTCCCTATGGCTACACCTTC. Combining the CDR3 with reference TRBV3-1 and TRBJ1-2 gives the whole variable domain DTAVSQTPKYLVTQMGNDKSIKCEQNLGHDTMYWYKQDSKKFLKIMFSYNNKELIINETVPNRFSPKSPDKAHLNLHINSLELGDSAVYFCASSQKPSFPYGYTFGSGTRLTVV.

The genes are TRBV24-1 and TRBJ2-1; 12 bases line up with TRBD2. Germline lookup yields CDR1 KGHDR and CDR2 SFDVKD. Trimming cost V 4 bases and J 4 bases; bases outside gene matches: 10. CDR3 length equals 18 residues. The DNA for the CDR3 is TGTGCCACCAGTGACTCTTCTAGCGGGAGGGCCGGATACAATGAGCAGTTCTTC. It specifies CATSDSSSGRAGYNEQFF.

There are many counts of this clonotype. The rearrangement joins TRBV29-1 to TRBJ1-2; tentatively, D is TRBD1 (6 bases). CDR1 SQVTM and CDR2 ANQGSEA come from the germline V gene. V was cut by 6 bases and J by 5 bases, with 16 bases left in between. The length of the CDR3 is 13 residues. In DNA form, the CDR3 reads TGCAGCGTCGCCTCCGGGACAAGATATGGCTACACCTTC. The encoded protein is CSVASGTRYGYTF.